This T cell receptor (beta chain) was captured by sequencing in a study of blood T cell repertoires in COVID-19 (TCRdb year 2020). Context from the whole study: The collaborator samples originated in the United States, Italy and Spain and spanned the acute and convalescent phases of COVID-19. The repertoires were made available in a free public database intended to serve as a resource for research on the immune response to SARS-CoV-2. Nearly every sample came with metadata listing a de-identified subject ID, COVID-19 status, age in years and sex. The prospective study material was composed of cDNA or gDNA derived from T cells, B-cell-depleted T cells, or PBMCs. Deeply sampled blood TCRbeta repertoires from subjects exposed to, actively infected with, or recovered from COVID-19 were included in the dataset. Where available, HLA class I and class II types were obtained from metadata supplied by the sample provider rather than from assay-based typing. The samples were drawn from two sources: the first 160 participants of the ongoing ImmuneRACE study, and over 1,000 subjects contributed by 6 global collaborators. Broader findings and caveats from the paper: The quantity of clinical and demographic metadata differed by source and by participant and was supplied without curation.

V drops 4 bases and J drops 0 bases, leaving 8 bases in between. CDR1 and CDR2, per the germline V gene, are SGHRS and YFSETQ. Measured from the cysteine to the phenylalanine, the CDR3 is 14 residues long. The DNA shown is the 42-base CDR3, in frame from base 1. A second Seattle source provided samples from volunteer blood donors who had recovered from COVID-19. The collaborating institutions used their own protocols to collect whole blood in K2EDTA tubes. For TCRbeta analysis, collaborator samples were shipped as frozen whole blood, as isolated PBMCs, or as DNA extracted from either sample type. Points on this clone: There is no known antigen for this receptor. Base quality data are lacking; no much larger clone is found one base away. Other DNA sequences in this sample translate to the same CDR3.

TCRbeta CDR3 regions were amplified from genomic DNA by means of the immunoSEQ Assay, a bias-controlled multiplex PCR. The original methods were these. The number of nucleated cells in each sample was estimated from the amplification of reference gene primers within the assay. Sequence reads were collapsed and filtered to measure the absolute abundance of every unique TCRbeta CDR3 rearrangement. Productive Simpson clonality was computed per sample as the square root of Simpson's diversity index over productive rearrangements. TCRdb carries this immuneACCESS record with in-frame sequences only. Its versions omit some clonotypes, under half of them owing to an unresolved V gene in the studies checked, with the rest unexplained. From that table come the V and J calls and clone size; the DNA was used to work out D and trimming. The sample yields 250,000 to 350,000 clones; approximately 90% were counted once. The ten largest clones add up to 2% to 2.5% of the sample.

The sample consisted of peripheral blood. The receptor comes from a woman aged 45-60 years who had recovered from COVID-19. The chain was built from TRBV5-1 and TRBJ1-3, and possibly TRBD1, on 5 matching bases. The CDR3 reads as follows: CASSPTGSGNTIYF. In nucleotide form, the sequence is TGCGCCAGCAGCCCCACAGGCTCTGGAAACACCATATATTTT. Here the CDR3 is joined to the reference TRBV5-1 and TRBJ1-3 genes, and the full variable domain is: KAGVTQTPRYLIKTRGQQVTLSCSPISGHRSVSWYQQTPGQGLQFLFEYFSETQRNKGNFPGRFSGRQFSNSRSEMNVSTLELGDSALYLCASSPTGSGNTIYFGEGSWLTVV.